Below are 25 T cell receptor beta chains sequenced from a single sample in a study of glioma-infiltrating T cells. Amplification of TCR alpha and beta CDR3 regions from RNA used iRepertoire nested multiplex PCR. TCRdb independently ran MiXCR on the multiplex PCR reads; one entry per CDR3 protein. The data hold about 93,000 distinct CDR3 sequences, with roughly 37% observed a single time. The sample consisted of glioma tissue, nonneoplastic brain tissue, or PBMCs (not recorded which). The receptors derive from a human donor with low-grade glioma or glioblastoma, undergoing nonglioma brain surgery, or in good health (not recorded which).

The CDR3 DNA follows: TGTGCCAGCAGCATGCCCGGGCGCGAGCAGTACTTC. It encodes CASSMPGREQYF. The rearrangement joins TRBV3-1 to TRBJ2-7; D unclear. V lost 5 bases and J 6 bases, leaving 11 bases between the germline ends. The CDR3 contains 12 residues. Germline lookup yields CDR1 LGHDT and CDR2 YNNKEL (reference sequence).

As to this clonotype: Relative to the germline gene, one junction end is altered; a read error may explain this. CDR3 DNA sequence: TGTGCCTCCAGCGTGGGGCCATCCTACGAGCGGTACTTC. Translation: CASSVGPSYERYF. This chain links TRBV15 with TRBJ2-7; TRBD1 is a possible D gene (5 bases). CDR3 length: 13 amino acids. Germline CDR1 and CDR2: LNHNV and YYDKDF (reference sequence).

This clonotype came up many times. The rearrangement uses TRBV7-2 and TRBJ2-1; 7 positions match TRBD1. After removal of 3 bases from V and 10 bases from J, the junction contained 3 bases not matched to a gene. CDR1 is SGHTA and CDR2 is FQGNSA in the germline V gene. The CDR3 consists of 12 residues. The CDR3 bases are TGTGCCAGCAGCTTGAGGACAGGAGAGCAGTTCTTC. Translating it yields CASSLRTGEQFF.

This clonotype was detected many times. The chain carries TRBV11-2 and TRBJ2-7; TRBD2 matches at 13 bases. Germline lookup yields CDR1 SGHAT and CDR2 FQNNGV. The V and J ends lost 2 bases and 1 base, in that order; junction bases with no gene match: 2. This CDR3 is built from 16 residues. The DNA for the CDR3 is TGTGCCAGCAGCTTAAGACTAGCGGGGGGATCCTACGAGCAGTACTTC. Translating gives CASSLRLAGGSYEQYF.

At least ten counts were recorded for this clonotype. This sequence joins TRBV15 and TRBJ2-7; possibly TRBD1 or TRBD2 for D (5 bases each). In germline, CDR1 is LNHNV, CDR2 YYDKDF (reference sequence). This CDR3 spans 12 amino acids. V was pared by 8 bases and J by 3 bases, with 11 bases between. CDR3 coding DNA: TGTGCCACCGGGACCTCTGACTACGAGCAGTACTTC. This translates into CATGTSDYEQYF.

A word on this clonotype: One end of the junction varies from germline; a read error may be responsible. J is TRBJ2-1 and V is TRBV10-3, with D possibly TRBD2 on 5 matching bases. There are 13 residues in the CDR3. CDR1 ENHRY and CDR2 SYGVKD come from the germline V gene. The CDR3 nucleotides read TGTGCCATCACAGAGAACCCGGGGAGTGAGCGGTTCTTC. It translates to CAITENPGSERFF.

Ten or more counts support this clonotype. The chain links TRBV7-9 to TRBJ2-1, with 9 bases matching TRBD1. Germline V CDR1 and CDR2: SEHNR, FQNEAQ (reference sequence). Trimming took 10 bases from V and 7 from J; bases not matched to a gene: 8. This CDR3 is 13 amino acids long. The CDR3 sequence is CATPGQGTNEQFF. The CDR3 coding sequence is TGTGCCACCCCGGGACAGGGTACAAATGAGCAGTTCTTC. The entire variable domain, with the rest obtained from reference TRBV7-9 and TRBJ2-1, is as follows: DTGVSQNPRHKITKRGQNVTFRCDPISEHNRLYWYRQTLGQGPEFLTYFQNEAQLEKSRLLSDRFSAERPKGSFSTLEIQRTEQGDSAMYLCATPGQGTNEQFFGPGTRLTVL.

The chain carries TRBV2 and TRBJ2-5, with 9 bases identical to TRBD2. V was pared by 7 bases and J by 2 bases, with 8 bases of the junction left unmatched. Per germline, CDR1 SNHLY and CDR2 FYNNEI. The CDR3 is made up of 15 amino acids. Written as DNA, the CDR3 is TGTGCCAGCATTTTTTTAGCGGGAGTACAAGAGACCCAGTACTTC. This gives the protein CASIFLAGVQETQYF.

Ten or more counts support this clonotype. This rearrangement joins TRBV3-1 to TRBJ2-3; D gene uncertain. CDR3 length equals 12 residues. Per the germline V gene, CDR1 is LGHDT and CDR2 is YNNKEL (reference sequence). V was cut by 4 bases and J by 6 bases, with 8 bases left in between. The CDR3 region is CASSLIGDTQYF. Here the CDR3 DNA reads TGTGCCAGCAGCCTAATTGGTGATACGCAGTATTTT.

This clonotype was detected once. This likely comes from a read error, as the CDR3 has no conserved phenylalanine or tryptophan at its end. The CDR3 nucleotides read TGCAGCGTTGAAGCGCAGGGGAGGGAGACCCAGTACTCC. Protein: CSVEAQGRETQYS. J is TRBJ2-5 and V is TRBV29-1, with D tentatively TRBD1 or TRBD2 (6 bases each). The CDR3 extends over 13 amino acids. Trimming took 1 base from V and 5 from J, leaving 11 bases between them. Germline V gives CDR1 SQVTM, CDR2 ANQGSEA.

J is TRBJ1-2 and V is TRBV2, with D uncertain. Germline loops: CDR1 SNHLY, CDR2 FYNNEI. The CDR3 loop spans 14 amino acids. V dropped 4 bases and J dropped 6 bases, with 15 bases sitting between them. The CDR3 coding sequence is TGTGCCAGCAGTGTTCGGCAGGAGGGTGATGGCTACACCTTC. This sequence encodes CASSVRQEGDGYTF.

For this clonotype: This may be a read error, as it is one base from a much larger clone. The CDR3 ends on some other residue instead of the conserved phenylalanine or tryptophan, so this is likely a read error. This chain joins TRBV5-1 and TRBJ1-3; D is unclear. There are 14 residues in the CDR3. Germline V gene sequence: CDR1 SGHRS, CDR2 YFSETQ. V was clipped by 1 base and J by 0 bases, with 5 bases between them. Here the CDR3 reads CASSLSDSGNTIYL. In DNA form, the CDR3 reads TGCGCCAGCAGCTTGTCGGACTCTGGAAACACCATATATCTT.

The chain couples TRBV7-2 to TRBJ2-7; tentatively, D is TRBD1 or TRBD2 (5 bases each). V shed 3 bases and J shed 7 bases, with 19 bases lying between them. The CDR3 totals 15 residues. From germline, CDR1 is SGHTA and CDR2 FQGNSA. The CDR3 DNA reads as TGTGCCAGCAGCTTGTCGCGGTGGGGCCGGGATGAGCAGTACTTC. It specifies CASSLSRWGRDEQYF.

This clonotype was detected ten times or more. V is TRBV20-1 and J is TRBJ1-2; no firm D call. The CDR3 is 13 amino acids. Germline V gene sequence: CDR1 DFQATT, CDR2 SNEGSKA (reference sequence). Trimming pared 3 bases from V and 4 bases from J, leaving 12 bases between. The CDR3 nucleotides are TGCAGTGCTAGTGAGGGCGTGACCTATGGCTACACCTTC. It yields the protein CSASEGVTYGYTF.

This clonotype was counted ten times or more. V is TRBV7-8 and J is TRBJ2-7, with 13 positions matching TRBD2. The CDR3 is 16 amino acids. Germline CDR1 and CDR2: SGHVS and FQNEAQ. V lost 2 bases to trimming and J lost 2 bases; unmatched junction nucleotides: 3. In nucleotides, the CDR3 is TGTGCCAGCAGCTTAAGGACTAGCGGGAGCACCTACGAGCAGTACTTC. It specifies CASSLRTSGSTYEQYF.

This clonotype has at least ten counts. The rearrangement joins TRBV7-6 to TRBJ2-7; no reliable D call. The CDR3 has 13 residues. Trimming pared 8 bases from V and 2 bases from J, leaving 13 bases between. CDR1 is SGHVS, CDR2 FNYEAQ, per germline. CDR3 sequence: CASSVTETYEQYF. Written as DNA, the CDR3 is TGTGCCAGCTCTGTCACAGAAACCTACGAGCAGTACTTC.

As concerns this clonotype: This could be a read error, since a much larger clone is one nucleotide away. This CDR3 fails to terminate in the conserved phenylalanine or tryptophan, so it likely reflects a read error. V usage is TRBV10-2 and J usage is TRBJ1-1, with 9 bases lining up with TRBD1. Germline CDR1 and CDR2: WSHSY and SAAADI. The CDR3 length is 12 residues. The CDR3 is CATKTGGFEAFI. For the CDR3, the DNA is TGTGCCACCAAGACAGGGGGATTTGAAGCTTTCATT.

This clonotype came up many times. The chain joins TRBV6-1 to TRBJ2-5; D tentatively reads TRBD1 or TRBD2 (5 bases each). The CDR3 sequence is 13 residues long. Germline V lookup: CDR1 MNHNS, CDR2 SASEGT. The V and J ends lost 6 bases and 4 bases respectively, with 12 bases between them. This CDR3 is CASRAPGGETQYF. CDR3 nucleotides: TGTGCCAGCAGGGCCCCTGGGGGAGAGACCCAGTACTTC.

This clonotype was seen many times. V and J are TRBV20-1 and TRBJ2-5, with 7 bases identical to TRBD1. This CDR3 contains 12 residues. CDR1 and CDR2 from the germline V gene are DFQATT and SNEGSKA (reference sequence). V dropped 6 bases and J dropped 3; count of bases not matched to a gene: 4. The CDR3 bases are TGCAGTGCCAGGGACAGAAAAGAGACCCAGTACTTC. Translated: CSARDRKETQYF.

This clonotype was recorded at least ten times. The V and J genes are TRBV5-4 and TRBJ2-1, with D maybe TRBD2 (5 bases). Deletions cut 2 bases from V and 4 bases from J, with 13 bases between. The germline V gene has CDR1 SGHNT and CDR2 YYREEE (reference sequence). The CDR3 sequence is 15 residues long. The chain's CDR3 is CASSLGRLGYNEQFF. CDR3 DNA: TGTGCCAGCAGCTTAGGGAGACTGGGTTACAATGAGCAGTTCTTC.

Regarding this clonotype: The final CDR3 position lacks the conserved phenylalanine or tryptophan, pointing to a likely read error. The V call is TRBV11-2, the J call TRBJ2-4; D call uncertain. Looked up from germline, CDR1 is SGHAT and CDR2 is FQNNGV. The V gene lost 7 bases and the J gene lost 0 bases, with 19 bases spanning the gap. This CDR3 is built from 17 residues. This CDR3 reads CASTFRPSKAAKNIQYL. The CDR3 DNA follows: TGTGCCAGCACCTTCCGCCCGTCCAAGGCAGCCAAAAACATTCAGTACCTC.

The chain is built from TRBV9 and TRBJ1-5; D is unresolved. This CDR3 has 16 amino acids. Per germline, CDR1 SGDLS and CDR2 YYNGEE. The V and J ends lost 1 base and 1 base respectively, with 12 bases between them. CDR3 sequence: CASSVSGSSSNQPQHF. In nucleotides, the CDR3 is TGTGCCAGCAGCGTATCCGGGAGCTCCAGCAATCAGCCCCAGCATTTT.

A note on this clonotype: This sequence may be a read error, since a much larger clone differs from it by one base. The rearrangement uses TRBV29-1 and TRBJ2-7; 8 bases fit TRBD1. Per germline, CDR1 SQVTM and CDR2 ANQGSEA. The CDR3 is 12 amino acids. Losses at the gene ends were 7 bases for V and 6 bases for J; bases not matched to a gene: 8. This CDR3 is CSAQTGVREQYF. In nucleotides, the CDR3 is TGCAGCGCCCAGACAGGGGTTCGCGAGCAGTACTTC.

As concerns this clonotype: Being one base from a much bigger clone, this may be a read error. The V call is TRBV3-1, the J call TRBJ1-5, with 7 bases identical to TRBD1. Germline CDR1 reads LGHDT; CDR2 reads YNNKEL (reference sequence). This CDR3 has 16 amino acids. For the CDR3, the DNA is TGTGACAGCAGCCAGGGATCGGGACAGCTAAATCAGCCCCAGCATTTT. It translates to CDSSQGSGQLNQPQHF.

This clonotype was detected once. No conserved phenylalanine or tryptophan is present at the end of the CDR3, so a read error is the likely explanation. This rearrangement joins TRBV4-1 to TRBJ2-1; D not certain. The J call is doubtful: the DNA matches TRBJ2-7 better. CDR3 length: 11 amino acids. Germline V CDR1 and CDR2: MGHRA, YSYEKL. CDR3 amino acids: CASSQGREQYL. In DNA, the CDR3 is TGCGCCAGCAGCCAAGGGAGAGAGCAGTACTTA.